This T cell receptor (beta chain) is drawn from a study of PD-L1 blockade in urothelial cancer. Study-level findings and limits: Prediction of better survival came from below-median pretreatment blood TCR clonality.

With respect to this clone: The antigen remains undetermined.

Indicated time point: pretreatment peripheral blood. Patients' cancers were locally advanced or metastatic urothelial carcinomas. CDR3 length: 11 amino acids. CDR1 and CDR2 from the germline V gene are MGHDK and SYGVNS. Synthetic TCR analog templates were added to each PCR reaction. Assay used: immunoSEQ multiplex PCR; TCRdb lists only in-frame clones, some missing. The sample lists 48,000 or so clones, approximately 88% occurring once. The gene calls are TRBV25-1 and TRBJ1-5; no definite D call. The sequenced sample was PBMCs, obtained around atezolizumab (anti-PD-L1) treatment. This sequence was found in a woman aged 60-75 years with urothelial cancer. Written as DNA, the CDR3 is TGTGCTGAGGACTCGGTTCAGCCCCAGCATTTT. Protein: CAEDSVQPQHF.